This is a list of T cell receptor beta chains from one sample in a study of blood T cells in healthy people across ages. MiXCR, applied by TCRdb to the 5' RACE reads, yields one record per CDR3 protein. The sample records 1.5 million to 1.9 million distinct CDR3 sequences, about 45% being singletons. Sequenced input: blood. These receptors all stem from a young woman in good health. Both conserved end residues are part of each CDR3. The order of the fields is V gene, J gene, D gene, clone size, CDR3 protein, CDR3 DNA. D genes are given only for firm matches. Not every row has a clone size; where given, it reads once, few, many or a size class.

TRBV29-1	TRBJ1-2	-	few	CSVEDEAGLGYTF	TGCAGCGTTGAAGATGAGGCAGGGTTGGGCTACACCTTC
TRBV2	TRBJ2-6	-	-	CASSFRVLGASGANVLTF	TGTGCCAGCAGTTTCAGGGTCCTCGGAGCTTCTGGGGCCAACGTCCTGACTTTC
TRBV24-1	TRBJ2-3	-	-	CATVPGGSDTQYF	TGTGCCACCGTCCCAGGGGGGTCAGATACGCAGTATTTT
TRBV7-2	TRBJ2-7	-	-	CAGSLAGRVSYEQYF	TGTGCCGGCAGCTTAGCCGGGCGGGTCTCCTACGAGCAGTACTTC
TRBV5-1	TRBJ2-5	-	-	CASSLSSNRNEQYF	TGCGCCAGCAGCCTCTCTTCGAACAGGAATGAGCAGTACTTC
TRBV28	TRBJ2-7	TRBD1	-	CASSSIRDSPYEQYF	TGTGCCAGCAGTTCAATCCGGGACAGCCCCTACGAGCAGTACTTC
TRBV7-2	TRBJ2-3	-	few	CASSLAQLEDTQYF	TGTGCCAGCAGCTTAGCACAATTAGAAGATACGCAGTATTTT
TRBV12-3/TRBV12-4	TRBJ2-1	TRBD2	-	CASGPPAGVGEQFF	TGTGCCAGCGGCCCCCCAGCGGGAGTTGGTGAGCAGTTCTTC
TRBV4-3	TRBJ2-7	-	few	CASSQGYTQHEQYF	TGCGCCAGCAGCCAAGGGTATACCCAACATGAGCAGTACTTC
TRBV24-1	TRBJ2-5	TRBD1	few	CATSDLQGQGEYETQYF	TGTGCCACCAGTGATTTACAGGGACAGGGAGAGTATGAGACCCAGTACTTC